This T cell receptor (beta chain) was captured in a study of PD-1 blockade in mismatch repair-deficient tumors. All patients were mismatch repair deficient, assessed by either PCR or immunohistochemistry. Three pembrolizumab responders had their TCRs sequenced. Only in-frame clones appear in the TCRdb table, and some are missing; sequencing was by immunoSEQ multiplex PCR. Seen here are under 50,000 clones, 77% observed once, and the top ten hold 2.5% to 4%. The germline gives CDR1 SGHNT, CDR2 YYREEE (reference sequence). The CDR3 has 11 residues. The receptor comes from an adult with mismatch repair-deficient cancer. The chain joins TRBV5-4 to TRBJ2-5; maybe TRBD2 (5 bases). Sequences were derived from PBMCs, sampled before pembrolizumab treatment. CDR3 coding DNA: TGTGCGCTTCTAAGAGGGGAGACCCAGTACTTC. Translated, it gives CALLRGETQYF. Complete variable domain (other parts from reference TRBV5-4 and TRBJ2-5): ETGVTQSPTHLIKTRGQQVTLRCSSQSGHNTVSWYQQALGQGPQFIFQYYREEENGRGNFPPRFSGLQFPNYSSELNVNALELDDSALYLCALLRGETQYFGPGTRLLVL.